This TCR beta chain was captured by sequencing in a study of cytomegalovirus exposure and HLA in healthy donors. For the study at large: The Caucasian-associated ancestry cluster held around 76% of 300 to 450 genotyped donors.

The PCR was carried out with 60 Vbeta primers and 13 Jbeta primers. This table comes from immunoSEQ multiplex PCR, and its TCRdb copy is limited to in-frame clones, with some not included. The sample comprises roughly 110,000 clones, roughly 82% of which are singletons, and around 5.8% rests with the top ten. The CDR3 has 15 amino acids. The germline gives CDR1 SGHTA, CDR2 FQGNSA. Trimming stripped 1 base from V and 3 bases from J, with 10 bases between. The sequence was collected from a woman aged 50 to 60 in good health and CMV-seropositive. V gene TRBV7-2 combines with J gene TRBJ2-1; possibly TRBD2 for D (5 bases). The sample consisted of PBMCs. DNA for the CDR3: TGTGCCAGCAGCTTAGAGGTCGGGGACTACAATGAGCAGTTCTTC. This encodes CASSLEVGDYNEQFF.